This TCR beta chain emerged from a study of vaccination effects on CD4 cells after COVID-19. Study-wide background: Sample provision by two convalescent patients occurred 16 days and one week before vaccination.

This clone has a handful of counts. Its specificity is not known. The study's findings and limits: Marked clonal contraction was seen in infection- and vaccine-induced clones late after vaccination.

The V end lost 11 bases, the J end lost 4 bases, and 17 bases lay between the germline ends. The length of the CDR3 is 13 residues. The germline V gene has CDR1 LNHDA and CDR2 SQIVND (reference sequence). It was after 10 days of culture that CD4+ T cells were isolated. Each culture had half its medium swapped for IL-2 medium on days 3 and 7. Measured with immunoSEQ multiplex PCR; TCRdb has only the in-frame clones, and not every one. The data contain under 50,000 clones, about 80% of them singletons. This sequence joins TRBV19 and TRBJ1-1; perhaps TRBD1 as D (5 bases). This clonotype originated in a human donor who had a prior SARS-CoV-2 infection. The sample here was CD4+ T cells from PBMCs cultured without peptide, taken before COVID-19 vaccination. The CDR3 sequence is CASTFRGSTEAFF. The CDR3 DNA reads as TGTGCCTCTACCTTCCGGGGGAGCACTGAAGCTTTCTTT.